Given below is one TCR beta chain in context. V shed 0 bases and J shed 1 base, with 17 bases lying between them. Germline values: CDR1 LNHNV, CDR2 YYDKDF (reference sequence). CDR3 length equals 18 residues. Attachment of unique molecular identifiers was made to individual cDNA molecules. TCRdb recomputed calls from the 5' RACE reads with MiXCR, one row per CDR3 protein. This repertoire shows tens of thousands of distinct CDR3 sequences, about 7.7% found once; its top ten account for 10%. The data were obtained in a study of early T cells in non-severe SARS-CoV-2 infection. This receptor was obtained from an adult who was a healthcare worker with PCR-confirmed SARS-CoV-2 infection or an uninfected control (not recorded which). The V call is TRBV15, the J call TRBJ2-3, with D maybe TRBD1 (5 bases). The sample here was whole blood, taken at baseline. The CDR3 nucleotides read TGTGCCACCAGCAGAGAAAGGACACGAATGGAGCGCACAGATACGCAGTATTTT. Its translation: CATSRERTRMERTDTQYF.